The count of the clone carrying this T cell receptor beta chain is one. The data derive from a study of cytomegalovirus exposure and HLA in healthy donors. PCR primers comprised 60 Vbeta and 13 Jbeta primers. Sequenced by immunoSEQ multiplex PCR; TCRdb stores in-frame clones only, minus some. Seen here are more than 150,000 clones, over 70% observed once, and the top ten hold 3.8%. The V end lost 7 bases, the J end lost 2 bases, and 9 bases lay between the germline ends. This CDR3 has 12 residues. CDR1 is SGHDT and CDR2 is YYEEEE in the germline V gene. The chain combines TRBV5-6 with TRBJ1-2; D may be TRBD1 (5 bases). Sequencing used PBMCs. The receptor comes from a man in his fifties or sixties in good health and CMV-seronegative. CDR3 region: CASQGGNYGYTF. The CDR3 nucleotides are TGTGCCAGCCAGGGTGGAAACTATGGCTACACCTTC. Full variable domain (outside the CDR3, taken from reference TRBV5-6 and TRBJ1-2): DAGVTQSPTHLIKTRGQQVTLRCSPKSGHDTVSWYQQALGQGPQFIFQYYEEEERQRGNFPDRFSGHQFPNYSSELNVNALLLGDSALYLCASQGGNYGYTFGSGTRLTVV.